This TCR beta chain is drawn from a study of memory CD4+ T cells and cytomegalovirus serostatus. The sort gate was single viable CD3+CD4+CD8-CD45RO+ cells for memory CD4+ T cells. The V end was cut by 4 bases, the J end by 7 bases, with 14 bases between. Germline V gives CDR1 KGHSH, CDR2 LQKENI. The CDR3 consists of 14 residues. The table came from immunoSEQ multiplex PCR; TCRdb's copy has only in-frame clones and leaves some out. The table has 25,000 to 30,000 clones, around three quarters seen once. This receptor was taken from an adult in good health and CMV-seronegative. The gene calls are TRBV18 and TRBJ2-1, with D tentatively TRBD1 or TRBD2 (6 bases each). The sequenced material came from memory CD4+ T cells from blood. The CDR3 coding sequence is TGTGCCAGCTCACAAGAGGGGGGAAATAATGAGCAGTTCTTC. Translating it yields CASSQEGGNNEQFF.